This T cell receptor beta chain was identified during a study of T-cell memory formation after mild COVID-19. Study context: There were largely donor-specific TCR clusters. General observations from the study: From day 15 to 85, contracting clones were balanced between CD4 and CD8, whereas later expanders leaned toward CD4+. Second-wave clones with a day 37 peak had unconfirmed SARS-CoV-2 specificity.

The CDR3 runs 16 residues. V lost 4 bases to trimming and J lost 4 bases; unmatched junction nucleotides: 6. In germline, CDR1 is SGHRS, CDR2 YFSETQ. Employing constant-segment primers, 5'RACE generated TCR alpha and TCR beta cDNA libraries bearing sample barcodes and UMIs. TCRdb independently ran MiXCR on the 5' RACE reads; one entry per CDR3 protein. The sample has 250,000 to 350,000 distinct CDR3 sequences; more than 15% are singletons. As to this clonotype: Its cognate antigen is unknown.

The sample was PBMCs or a T cell subset sorted from them (not recorded which). This TCR was recovered from a man between 18 and 35 years old who had mild COVID-19 (a few samples of this study predate the infection). Cell type and time point are not known. The gene calls are TRBV5-1 and TRBJ2-5, with TRBD2 matching over 14 bases. CDR3 amino acids: CASSIGLAGGRETQYF. For the CDR3, the DNA is TGCGCCAGCAGCATCGGACTAGCGGGGGGCAGAGAGACCCAGTACTTC.